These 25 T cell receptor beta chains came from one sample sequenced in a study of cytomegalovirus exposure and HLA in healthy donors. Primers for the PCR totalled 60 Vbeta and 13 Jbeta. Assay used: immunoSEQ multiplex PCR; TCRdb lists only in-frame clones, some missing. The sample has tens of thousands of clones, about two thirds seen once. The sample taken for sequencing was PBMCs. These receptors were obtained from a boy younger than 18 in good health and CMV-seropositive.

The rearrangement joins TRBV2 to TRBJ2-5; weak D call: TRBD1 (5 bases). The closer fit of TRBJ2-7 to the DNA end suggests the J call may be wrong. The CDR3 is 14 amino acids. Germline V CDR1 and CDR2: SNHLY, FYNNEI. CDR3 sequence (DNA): TGTGCCAGCAGTGTGAAAGGGGTTTTGTACGAGCAGTACTTC. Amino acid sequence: CASSVKGVLYEQYF.

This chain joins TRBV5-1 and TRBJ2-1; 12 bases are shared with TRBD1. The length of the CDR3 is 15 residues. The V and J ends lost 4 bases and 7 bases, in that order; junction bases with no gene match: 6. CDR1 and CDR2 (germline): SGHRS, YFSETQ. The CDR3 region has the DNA TGCGCCAGCAGCCCCGGGACAGGGGGCGCAAATGAGCAGTTCTTC. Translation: CASSPGTGGANEQFF.

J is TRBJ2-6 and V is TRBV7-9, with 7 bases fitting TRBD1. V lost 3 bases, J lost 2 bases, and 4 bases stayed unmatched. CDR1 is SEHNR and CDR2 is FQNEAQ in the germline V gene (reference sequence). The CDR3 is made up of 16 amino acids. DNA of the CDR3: TGTGCCAGCAGCTTGGGACAGAACCCTGGGGCCAACGTCCTGACTTTC. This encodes CASSLGQNPGANVLTF.

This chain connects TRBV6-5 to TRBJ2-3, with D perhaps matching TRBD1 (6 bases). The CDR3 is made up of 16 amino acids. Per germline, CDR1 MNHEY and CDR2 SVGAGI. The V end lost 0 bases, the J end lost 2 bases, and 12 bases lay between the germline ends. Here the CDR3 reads CASSYSGTGNTDTQYF. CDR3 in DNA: TGTGCCAGCAGTTACTCAGGTACAGGGAACACAGATACGCAGTATTTT.

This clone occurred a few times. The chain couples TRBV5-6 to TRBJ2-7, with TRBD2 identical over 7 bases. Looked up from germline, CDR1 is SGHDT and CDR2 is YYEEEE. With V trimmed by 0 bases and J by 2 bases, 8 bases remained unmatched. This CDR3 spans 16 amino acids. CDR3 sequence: CASSLGAGRVTYEQYF. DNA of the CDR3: TGTGCCAGCAGCTTGGGAGCAGGGAGGGTCACCTACGAGCAGTACTTC. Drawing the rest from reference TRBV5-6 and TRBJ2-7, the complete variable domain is DAGVTQSPTHLIKTRGQQVTLRCSPKSGHDTVSWYQQALGQGPQFIFQYYEEEERQRGNFPDRFSGHQFPNYSSELNVNALLLGDSALYLCASSLGAGRVTYEQYFGPGTRLTVT.

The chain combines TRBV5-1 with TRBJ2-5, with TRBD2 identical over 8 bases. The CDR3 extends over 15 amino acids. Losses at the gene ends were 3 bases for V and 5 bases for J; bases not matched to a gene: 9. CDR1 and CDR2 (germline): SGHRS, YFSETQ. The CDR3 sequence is CASSWGPGGPETQYF. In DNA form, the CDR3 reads TGCGCCAGCAGCTGGGGGCCGGGGGGGCCGGAGACCCAGTACTTC.

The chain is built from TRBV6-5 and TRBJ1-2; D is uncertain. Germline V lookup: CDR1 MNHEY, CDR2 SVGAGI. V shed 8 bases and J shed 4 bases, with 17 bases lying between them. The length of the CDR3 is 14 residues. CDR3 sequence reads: CASGRQNRLYGYTF. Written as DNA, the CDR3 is TGTGCCAGCGGGCGCCAGAACCGGCTCTATGGCTACACCTTC.

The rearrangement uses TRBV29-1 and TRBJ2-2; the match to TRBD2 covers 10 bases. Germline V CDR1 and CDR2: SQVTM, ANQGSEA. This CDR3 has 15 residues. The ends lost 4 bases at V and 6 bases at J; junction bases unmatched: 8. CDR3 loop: CSVAVRLAGSGELFF. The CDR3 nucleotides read TGCAGCGTTGCGGTTCGACTAGCGGGTTCCGGGGAGCTGTTTTTT.

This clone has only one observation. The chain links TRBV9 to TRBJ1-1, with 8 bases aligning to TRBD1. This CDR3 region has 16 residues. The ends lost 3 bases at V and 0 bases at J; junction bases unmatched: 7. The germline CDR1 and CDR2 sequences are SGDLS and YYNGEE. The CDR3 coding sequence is TGTGCCAGCAGCGCCAGGGGACAGGATTTGAACACTGAAGCTTTCTTT. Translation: CASSARGQDLNTEAFF. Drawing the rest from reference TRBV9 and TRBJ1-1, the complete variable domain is DSGVTQTPKHLITATGQRVTLRCSPRSGDLSVYWYQQSLDQGLQFLIQYYNGEERAKGNILERFSAQQFPDLHSELNLSSLELGDSALYFCASSARGQDLNTEAFFGQGTRLTVV.

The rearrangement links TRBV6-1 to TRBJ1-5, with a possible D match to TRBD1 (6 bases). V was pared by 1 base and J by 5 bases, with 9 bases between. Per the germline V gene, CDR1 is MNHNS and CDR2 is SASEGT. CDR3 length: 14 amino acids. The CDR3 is CASSEDRVYQPQHF. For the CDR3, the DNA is TGTGCCAGCAGTGAAGACAGGGTGTATCAGCCCCAGCATTTT.

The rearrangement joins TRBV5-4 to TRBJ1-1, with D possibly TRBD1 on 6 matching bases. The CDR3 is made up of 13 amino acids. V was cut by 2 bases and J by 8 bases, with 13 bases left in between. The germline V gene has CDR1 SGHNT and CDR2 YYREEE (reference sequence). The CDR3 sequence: CASSFPGADEAFF. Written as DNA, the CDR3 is TGTGCCAGCAGCTTTCCAGGGGCCGACGAAGCTTTCTTT.

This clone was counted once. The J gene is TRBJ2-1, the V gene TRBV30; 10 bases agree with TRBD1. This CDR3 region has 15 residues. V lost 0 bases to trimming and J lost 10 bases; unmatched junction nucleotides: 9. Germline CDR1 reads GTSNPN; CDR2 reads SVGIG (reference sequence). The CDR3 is CAWSVSGDRGGEQFF. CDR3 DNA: TGTGCCTGGAGTGTATCCGGGGACAGGGGTGGGGAGCAGTTCTTC.

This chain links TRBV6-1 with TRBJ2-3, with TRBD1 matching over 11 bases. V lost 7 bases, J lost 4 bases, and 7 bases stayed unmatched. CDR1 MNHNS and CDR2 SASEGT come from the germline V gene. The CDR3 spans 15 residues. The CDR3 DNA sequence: TGTGCCAGCACCCCCGGGACAGGGGGGTCAGATACGCAGTATTTT. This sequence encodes CASTPGTGGSDTQYF.

The CDR3 protein is CASSWRGAGYNEQFF. The CDR3 nucleotides read TGTGCCAGCAGCTGGCGGGGGGCAGGCTACAATGAGCAGTTCTTC. V usage is TRBV5-6 and J usage is TRBJ2-1; 8 nucleotides line up with TRBD2. CDR1 and CDR2 from the germline V gene are SGHDT and YYEEEE. This CDR3 is built from 15 residues. J was trimmed by 3 bases and V by 3 bases; bases with no gene match: 5. The variable domain in full, with the rest retrieved from reference TRBV5-6 and TRBJ2-1, is DAGVTQSPTHLIKTRGQQVTLRCSPKSGHDTVSWYQQALGQGPQFIFQYYEEEERQRGNFPDRFSGHQFPNYSSELNVNALLLGDSALYLCASSWRGAGYNEQFFGPGTRLTVL.

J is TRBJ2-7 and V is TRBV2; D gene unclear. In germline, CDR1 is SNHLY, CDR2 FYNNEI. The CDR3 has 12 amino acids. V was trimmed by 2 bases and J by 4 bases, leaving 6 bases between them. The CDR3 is CASSELGYEQYF. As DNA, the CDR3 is TGTGCCAGCAGTGAACTCGGGTACGAGCAGTACTTC.

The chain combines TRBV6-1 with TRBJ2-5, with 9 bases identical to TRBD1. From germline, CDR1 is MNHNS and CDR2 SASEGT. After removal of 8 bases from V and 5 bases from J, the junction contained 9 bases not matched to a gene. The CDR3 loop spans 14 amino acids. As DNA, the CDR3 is TGTGCCAGCGGGACCGGGACAGGGTCGGAGACCCAGTACTTC. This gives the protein CASGTGTGSETQYF.

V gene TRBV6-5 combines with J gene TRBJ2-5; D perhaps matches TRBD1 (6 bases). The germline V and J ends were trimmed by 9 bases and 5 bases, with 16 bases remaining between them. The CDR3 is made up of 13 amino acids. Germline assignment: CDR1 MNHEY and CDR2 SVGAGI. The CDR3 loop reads CASQTGSVETQYF. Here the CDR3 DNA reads TGTGCCAGTCAAACAGGGTCGGTGGAGACCCAGTACTTC.

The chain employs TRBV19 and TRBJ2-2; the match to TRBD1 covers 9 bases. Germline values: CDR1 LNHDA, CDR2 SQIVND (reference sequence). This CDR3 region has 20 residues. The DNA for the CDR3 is TGTGCTAAAAAGACCCGGGACAGGGTAAAATCATACCATAACACCGGGGAGCTGTTTTTT. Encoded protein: CAKKTRDRVKSYHNTGELFF.

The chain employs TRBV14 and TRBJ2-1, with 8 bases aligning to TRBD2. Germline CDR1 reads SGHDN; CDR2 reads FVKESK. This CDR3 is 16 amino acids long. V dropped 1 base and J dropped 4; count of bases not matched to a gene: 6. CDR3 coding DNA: TGTGCCAGCAGCCAAGCCGTGGTAGCGGGGTACAATGAGCAGTTCTTC. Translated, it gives CASSQAVVAGYNEQFF.

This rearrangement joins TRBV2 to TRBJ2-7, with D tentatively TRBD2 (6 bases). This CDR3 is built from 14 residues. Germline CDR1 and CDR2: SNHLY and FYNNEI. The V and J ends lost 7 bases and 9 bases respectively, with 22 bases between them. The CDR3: CASTEGRGGIGQYF. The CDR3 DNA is TGTGCCAGCACCGAGGGGCGGGGTGGGATTGGGCAGTACTTC.

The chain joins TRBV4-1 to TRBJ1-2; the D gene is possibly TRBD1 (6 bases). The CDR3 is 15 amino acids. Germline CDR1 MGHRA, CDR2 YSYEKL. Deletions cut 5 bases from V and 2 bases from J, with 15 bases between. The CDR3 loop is CASSTQTGQNYGYTF. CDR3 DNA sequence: TGCGCCAGCAGCACCCAGACAGGTCAAAACTATGGCTACACCTTC.

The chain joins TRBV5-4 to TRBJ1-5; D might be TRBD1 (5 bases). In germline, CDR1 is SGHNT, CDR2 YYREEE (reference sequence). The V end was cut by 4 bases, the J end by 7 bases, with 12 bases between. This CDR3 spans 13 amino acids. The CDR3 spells CASSVDRGQPQHF. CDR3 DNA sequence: TGTGCCAGCAGCGTCGACAGAGGACAGCCCCAGCATTTT.

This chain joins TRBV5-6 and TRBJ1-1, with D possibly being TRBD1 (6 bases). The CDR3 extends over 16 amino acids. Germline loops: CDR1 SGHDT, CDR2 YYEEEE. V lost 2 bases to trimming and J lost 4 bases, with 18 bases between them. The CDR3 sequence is CASSLGYGGPGTEAFF. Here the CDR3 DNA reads TGTGCCAGCAGCTTAGGATACGGGGGGCCAGGCACTGAAGCTTTCTTT.

CDR3 sequence: CASSQDHTGQAYEQYF. CDR3 coding DNA: TGCGCCAGCAGCCAAGATCATACAGGCCAAGCCTACGAGCAGTACTTC. V gene TRBV4-3 combines with J gene TRBJ2-7, with D maybe TRBD1 (5 bases). CDR1 is LGHNA and CDR2 is YSLEER in the germline V gene. The CDR3 runs 16 residues. The germline V and J ends were trimmed by 0 bases and 2 bases, with 14 bases remaining between them.

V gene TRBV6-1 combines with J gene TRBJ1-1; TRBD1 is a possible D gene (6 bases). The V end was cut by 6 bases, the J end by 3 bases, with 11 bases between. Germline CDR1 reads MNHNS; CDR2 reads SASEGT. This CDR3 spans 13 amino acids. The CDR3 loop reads CASRWTADTEAFF. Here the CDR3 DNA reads TGTGCCAGCAGGTGGACAGCGGACACTGAAGCTTTCTTT.